Below are 9 T cell receptor beta chains sequenced from a single sample in a study of blood T cell repertoires in COVID-19. TCRdb's table, derived via immunoSEQ multiplex PCR, lists solely in-frame clones and lacks some. The table records just under 60,000 clones, about 72% of them present only once. The specimen was peripheral blood. The source of these receptors is a man older than 75 with acute or convalescent COVID-19.

The V call is TRBV28, the J call TRBJ2-2; TRBD1 might be the D (5 bases). The V end was cut by 6 bases, the J end by 2 bases, with 16 bases between. CDR3 length: 16 residues. The germline gives CDR1 MDHEN, CDR2 SYDVKM. CDR3 sequence: CASRETDSINTGELFF. The CDR3 nucleotides are TGTGCCAGCAGAGAAACAGACAGCATCAACACCGGGGAGCTGTTTTTT.

This sequence joins TRBV12-3 or TRBV12-4 and TRBJ2-5, with D unresolved. V was clipped by 3 bases and J by 2 bases, with 7 bases between them. The CDR3 totals 13 residues. The CDR3 sequence is CASSLWQQETQYF. The CDR3 DNA reads as TGTGCCAGCAGTTTGTGGCAGCAAGAGACCCAGTACTTC.

The V gene is TRBV7-3, the J gene TRBJ2-5; TRBD1 matches at 8 bases. The CDR3 is made up of 15 amino acids. CDR1 SGHTA and CDR2 FQGTGA come from the germline V gene. J was trimmed by 4 bases and V by 4 bases; bases with no gene match: 8. The CDR3 DNA reads TGTGCCAGCAGCTCGGGACAGGTCAAGGGAGAGACCCAGTACTTC. Its protein product is CASSSGQVKGETQYF.

This clone was picked up one time. This chain connects TRBV27 to TRBJ1-1; 10 bases match TRBD1. CDR3 size: 14 residues. V lost 5 bases, J lost 6 bases, and 6 bases stayed unmatched. Germline CDR1 and CDR2: MNHEY and SMNVEV (reference sequence). The CDR3 is CASSRQGAGAEAFF. CDR3 DNA sequence: TGTGCCAGCAGTAGACAGGGGGCTGGTGCTGAAGCTTTCTTT.

The chain carries TRBV19 and TRBJ2-7; 12 nucleotides match TRBD2. Germline CDR1 reads LNHDA; CDR2 reads SQIVND (reference sequence). This CDR3 is built from 14 residues. After removal of 1 base from V and 6 bases from J, the junction contained 1 base not matched to a gene. CDR3 loop: CASSIGTSGIEQYF. Here the CDR3 DNA reads TGTGCCAGTAGTATAGGGACTAGCGGGATCGAGCAGTACTTC.

This clone was counted only a few times. This chain connects TRBV5-1 to TRBJ2-2; D possibly corresponds to TRBD2 (6 bases). The CDR3 totals 15 residues. CDR1 is SGHRS and CDR2 is YFSETQ in the germline V gene. The ends were cut back, 4 bases at V and 6 bases at J, with 16 bases in the middle. CDR3 loop: CASSTGTPAAGELFF. The CDR3 DNA follows: TGCGCCAGCAGCACGGGGACTCCCGCCGCCGGGGAGCTGTTTTTT.

This clone was counted only a few times. The rearrangement uses TRBV9 and TRBJ2-6; possibly TRBD2 for D (5 bases). The CDR3 loop spans 14 amino acids. V lost 4 bases, J lost 4 bases, and 9 bases lay in between. From germline, CDR1 is SGDLS and CDR2 YYNGEE. CDR3 residues: CASSRTGGANVLTF. The CDR3, as DNA: TGTGCCAGCAGCCGGACTGGGGGGGCCAACGTCCTGACTTTC.

V and J are TRBV6-5 and TRBJ1-1; D remains ambiguous. Deletions cut 2 bases from V and 3 bases from J, with 7 bases between. Germline CDR1 is MNHEY and CDR2 is SVGAGI. The CDR3 runs 13 residues. For the CDR3, the DNA is TGTGCCAGCAGTTACGAGTCGGACACTGAAGCTTTCTTT. Translation gives CASSYESDTEAFF.

The chain combines TRBV7-6 with TRBJ1-5, with TRBD1 as a possible D gene (6 bases). V lost 1 base and J 0 bases, leaving 13 bases between the germline ends. The CDR3 extends over 17 amino acids. Germline V gene sequence: CDR1 SGHVS, CDR2 FNYEAQ. CDR3 sequence reads: CASSLEAGEYSNQPQHF. The CDR3 coding sequence is TGTGCCAGCAGCTTAGAGGCAGGGGAGTATAGCAATCAGCCCCAGCATTTT.